This T cell receptor (beta chain) was sequenced for a study of a mutant IDH1 vaccine in newly diagnosed glioma. TCRdb keeps only in-frame clones here, not all; method: immunoSEQ multiplex PCR. The table shows roughly 35,000 clones, with about 81% occurring only once. Comment on this clone: Its antigen is unknown.

This CDR3 region has 15 residues. Germline CDR1 SGHTA, CDR2 FQGNSA. Trimming stripped 1 base from V and 6 bases from J, with 15 bases between. As for time point: week 47, end of study. In every dose of vaccine, 300 ug of mutant IDH1 20-mer peptide was given alongside topical imiquimod. The donors had new WHO grade 3 or 4 astrocytomas; these were IDH1-mutant and ATRX-lost. The gene calls are TRBV7-2 and TRBJ1-2; maybe TRBD1 (6 bases). The source was PBMCs, collected from a glioma patient whose treatment included an IDH1 peptide vaccine. This clonotype was sampled from a man between 35 and 55 years old with glioma. Here the CDR3 DNA reads TGTGCCAGCAGCTTAGGATTGGGGGGCGCAGATGGCTACACCTTC. Translating it yields CASSLGLGGADGYTF.